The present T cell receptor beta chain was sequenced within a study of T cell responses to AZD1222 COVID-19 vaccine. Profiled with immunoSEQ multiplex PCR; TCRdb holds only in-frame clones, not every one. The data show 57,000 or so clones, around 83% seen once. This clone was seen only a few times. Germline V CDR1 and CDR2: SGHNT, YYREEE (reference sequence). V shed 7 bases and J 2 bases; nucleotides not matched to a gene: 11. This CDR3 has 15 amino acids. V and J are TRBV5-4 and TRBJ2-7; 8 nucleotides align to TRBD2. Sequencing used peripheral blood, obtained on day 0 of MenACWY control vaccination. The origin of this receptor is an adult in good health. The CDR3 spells CASRTSGGPPYEQYF. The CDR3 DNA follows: TGTGCCAGCCGAACTAGCGGAGGCCCTCCCTACGAGCAGTACTTC. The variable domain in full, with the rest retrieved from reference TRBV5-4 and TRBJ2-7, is ETGVTQSPTHLIKTRGQQVTLRCSSQSGHNTVSWYQQALGQGPQFIFQYYREEENGRGNFPPRFSGLQFPNYSSELNVNALELDDSALYLCASRTSGGPPYEQYFGPGTRLTVT.